This T cell receptor (beta chain) emerged from a study of graft-versus-host responses after intestinal transplantation. The CDR3 contains 14 residues. In germline, CDR1 is GTSNPN, CDR2 SVGIG (reference sequence). J lost 2 bases, V lost 0 bases, and 3 bases had no gene match. Profiled with immunoSEQ multiplex PCR; TCRdb holds only in-frame clones, not every one. The sample records around 25,000 clones, approximately 94% being singletons. In its sample, this clone was seen once. Here the sequenced sample was PBMCs, taken 156 days after intestinal transplant. The chain employs TRBV30 and TRBJ1-2; TRBD1 aligns across 7 bases. This TCR derives from a human patient who received an intestinal transplant, so some T cells may come from the graft donor. The CDR3 protein is CAWSVQGRNYGYTF. CDR3 nucleotide sequence: TGTGCCTGGAGTGTACAGGGGCGGAACTATGGCTACACCTTC. Supplemented by reference TRBV30 and TRBJ1-2, the full variable domain reads SQTIHQWPATLVQPVGSPLSLECTVEGTSNPNLYWYRQAAGRGLQLLFYSVGIGQISSEVPQNLSASRPQDRQFILSSKKLLLSDSGFYLCAWSVQGRNYGYTFGSGTRLTVV.